This T cell receptor (beta chain) was identified during a study of cytomegalovirus exposure and HLA in healthy donors. Findings and caveats of the study: By a later analysis, the bulk of CMV-associated TCR beta chains appeared HLA-restricted. A few V segments could not be told apart, such as TRBV6-2 and TRBV6-3, and were left out. Among donors in an Asian-associated ancestry cluster, a later analysis reportedly found fewer N-insertions than the roughly 700-donor mean.

It was with 60 Vbeta and 13 Jbeta primers that the PCR ran. This table comes from immunoSEQ multiplex PCR, and its TCRdb copy is limited to in-frame clones, with some not included. The table records roughly 200,000 clones, around four fifths of them present only once. This clone has just one count. What it recognizes is unknown. Samples came from healthy bone marrow donors. CDR3 length: 15 residues. Germline lookup yields CDR1 SGHRS and CDR2 YFSETQ. Losses at the gene ends were 4 bases for V and 3 bases for J; bases not matched to a gene: 7. The sample consisted of PBMCs. The V call is TRBV5-1, the J call TRBJ1-1; 9 bases map to TRBD1. This clonotype was sampled from a man aged 40-49 years in good health and CMV-seropositive. CDR3 bases: TGCGCCAGCAGCACCGGACAGGGGTGGGACACTGAAGCTTTCTTT. Protein sequence: CASSTGQGWDTEAFF.